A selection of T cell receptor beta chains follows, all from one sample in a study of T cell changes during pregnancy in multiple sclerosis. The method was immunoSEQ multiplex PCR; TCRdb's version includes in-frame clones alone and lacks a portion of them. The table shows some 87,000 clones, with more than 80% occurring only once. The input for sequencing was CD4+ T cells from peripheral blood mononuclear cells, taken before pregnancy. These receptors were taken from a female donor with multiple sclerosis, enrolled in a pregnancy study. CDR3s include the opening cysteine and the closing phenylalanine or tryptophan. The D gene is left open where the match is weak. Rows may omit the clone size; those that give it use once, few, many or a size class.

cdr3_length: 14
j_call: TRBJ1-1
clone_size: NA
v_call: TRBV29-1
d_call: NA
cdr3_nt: TGCAGCGTTGAAGTACGCAGGGATAGGACTGAAGCTTTCTTT
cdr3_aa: CSVEVRRDRTEAFF

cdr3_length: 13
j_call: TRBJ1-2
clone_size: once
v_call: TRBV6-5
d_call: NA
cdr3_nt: TGTGCCAGCAGTTACGAGGGTCGCTATGGCTACACCTTC
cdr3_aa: CASSYEGRYGYTF

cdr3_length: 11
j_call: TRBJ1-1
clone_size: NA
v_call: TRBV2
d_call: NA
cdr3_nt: TGTGCCAGCAGATTAAACACTGAAGCTTTCTTT
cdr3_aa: CASRLNTEAFF

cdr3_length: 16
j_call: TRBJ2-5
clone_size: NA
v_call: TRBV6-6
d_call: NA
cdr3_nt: TGTGCCAGCAGTTTCGACTACGCTACTGGACAAGAGACCCAGTACTTC
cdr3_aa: CASSFDYATGQETQYF

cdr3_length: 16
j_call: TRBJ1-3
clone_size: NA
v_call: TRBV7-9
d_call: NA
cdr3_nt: TGTGCCAGCAGCTTAGCGAGTCGCCTCTCTGGAAACACCATATATTTT
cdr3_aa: CASSLASRLSGNTIYF

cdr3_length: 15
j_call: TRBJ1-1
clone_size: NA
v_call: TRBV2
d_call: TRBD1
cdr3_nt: TGTGCCAGCGTTCGATTACAGGGGGTGAACACTGAAGCTTTCTTT
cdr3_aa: CASVRLQGVNTEAFF

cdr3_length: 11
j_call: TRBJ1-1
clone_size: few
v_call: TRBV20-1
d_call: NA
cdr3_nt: TGCAGTGCTAGGGCGGGGATTGAAGCTTTCTTT
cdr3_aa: CSARAGIEAFF

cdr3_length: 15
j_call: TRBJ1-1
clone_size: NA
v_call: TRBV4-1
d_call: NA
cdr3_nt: TGCGCCAGCAGCCAAGATCTTCGGGGGAACACTGAAGCTTTCTTT
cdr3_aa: CASSQDLRGNTEAFF

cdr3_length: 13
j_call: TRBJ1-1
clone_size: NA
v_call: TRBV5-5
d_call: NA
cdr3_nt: TGTGCCAGCAGCTTCCGAGGGGGAACTGAAGCTTTCTTT
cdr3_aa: CASSFRGGTEAFF

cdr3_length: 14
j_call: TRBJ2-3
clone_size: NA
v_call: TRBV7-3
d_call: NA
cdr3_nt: TGTGCCAGCAGCTCAAGCGGATCCACAGATACGCAGTATTTT
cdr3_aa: CASSSSGSTDTQYF

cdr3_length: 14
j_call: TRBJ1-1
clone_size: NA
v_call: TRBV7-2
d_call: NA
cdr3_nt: TGTGCCAGCAGCTTATCTTACGGGAACACTGAAGCTTTCTTT
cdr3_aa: CASSLSYGNTEAFF

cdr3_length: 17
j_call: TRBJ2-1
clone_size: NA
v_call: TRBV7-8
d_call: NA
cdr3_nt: TGTGCCAGCAGCACGGGAGCGGCGGGACGGGCCTACAATGAGCAGTTCTTC
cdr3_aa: CASSTGAAGRAYNEQFF

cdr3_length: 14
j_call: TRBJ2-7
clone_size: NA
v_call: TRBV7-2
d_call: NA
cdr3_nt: TGTGCCAGCAGAGGAGGGCCGAGCTCCTACGAGCAGTACTTC
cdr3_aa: CASRGGPSSYEQYF

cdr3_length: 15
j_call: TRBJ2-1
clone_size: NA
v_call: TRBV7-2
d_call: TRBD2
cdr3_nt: TGTGCCAGCAGCTTATCTAGCGGGGTAAGGAATGAGCAGTTCTTC
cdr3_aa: CASSLSSGVRNEQFF

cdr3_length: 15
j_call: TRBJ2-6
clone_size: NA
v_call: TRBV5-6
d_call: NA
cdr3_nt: TGTGCCAGCAGCTTGGGGGGCCCTGGGGCCAACGTCCTGACTTTC
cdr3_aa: CASSLGGPGANVLTF

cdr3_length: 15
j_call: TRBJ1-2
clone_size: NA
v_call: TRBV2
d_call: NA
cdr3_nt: TGTGCCAGCACCAGAACGGGGGAAGCTAACTATGGCTACACCTTC
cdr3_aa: CASTRTGEANYGYTF

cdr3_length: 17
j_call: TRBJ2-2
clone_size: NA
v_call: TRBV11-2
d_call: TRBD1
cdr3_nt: TGTGCCAGCAGCTTAAGGGGGGGACAGGGGAACACCGGGGAGCTGTTTTTT
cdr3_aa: CASSLRGGQGNTGELFF

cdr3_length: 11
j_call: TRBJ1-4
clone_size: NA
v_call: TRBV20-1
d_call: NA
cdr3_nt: TGCCCGGGACTTAAGAATGAAAAACTGTTTTTT
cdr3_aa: CPGLKNEKLFF

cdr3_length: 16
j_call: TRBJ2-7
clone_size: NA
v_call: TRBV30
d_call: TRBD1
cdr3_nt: TGTGCCTGGAGTGTAAAGTCGGGGACAGGACACTACGAGCAGTACTTC
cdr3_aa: CAWSVKSGTGHYEQYF

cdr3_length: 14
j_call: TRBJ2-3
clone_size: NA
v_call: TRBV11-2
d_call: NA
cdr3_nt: TGTGCCAGCAGCTCTGACAGTAGCACAGATACGCAGTATTTT
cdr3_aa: CASSSDSSTDTQYF

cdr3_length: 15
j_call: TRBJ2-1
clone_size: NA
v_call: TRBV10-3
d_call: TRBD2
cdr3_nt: TGTGCCATCAGTAAGAGCGGGACCGTCTACAATGAGCAGTTCTTC
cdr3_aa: CAISKSGTVYNEQFF

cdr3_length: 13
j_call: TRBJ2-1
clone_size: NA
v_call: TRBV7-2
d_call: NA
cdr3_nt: TGTGCCAGCAGCTTATCGCCACAGTATGAGCAGTTCTTC
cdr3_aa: CASSLSPQYEQFF

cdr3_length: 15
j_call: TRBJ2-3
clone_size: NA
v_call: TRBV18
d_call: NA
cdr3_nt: TGTGCCAGCTCACTACAGGGAGGGGGCACAGATACGCAGTATTTT
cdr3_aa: CASSLQGGGTDTQYF

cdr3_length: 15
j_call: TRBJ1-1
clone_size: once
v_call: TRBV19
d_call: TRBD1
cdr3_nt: TGTGCCAGTAGTATACCTCGGGACAGAAACACTGAAGCTTTCTTT
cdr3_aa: CASSIPRDRNTEAFF

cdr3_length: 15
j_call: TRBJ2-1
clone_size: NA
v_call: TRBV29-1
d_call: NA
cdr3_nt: TGCAGCGTTGATGCGGTCAGGGGTCCGTTAAATGAGCAGTTCTTC
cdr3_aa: CSVDAVRGPLNEQFF

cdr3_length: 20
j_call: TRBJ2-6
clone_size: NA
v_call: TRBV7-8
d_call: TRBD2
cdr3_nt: TGTGCCAGCAGCTCCAGGAGGCTAGCGGGGGCTTCAACTGGGGCCAACGTCCTGACTTTC
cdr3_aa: CASSSRRLAGASTGANVLTF

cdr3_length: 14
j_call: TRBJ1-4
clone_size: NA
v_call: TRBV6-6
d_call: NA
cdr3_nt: TGTGCCAGCAGTTACGGACAGACTAATGAAAAACTGTTTTTT
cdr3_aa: CASSYGQTNEKLFF

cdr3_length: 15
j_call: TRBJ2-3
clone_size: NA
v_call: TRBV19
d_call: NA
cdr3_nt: TGTGCCAGTAGTAGGGGACTCGTACTCACAGATACGCAGTATTTT
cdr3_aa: CASSRGLVLTDTQYF

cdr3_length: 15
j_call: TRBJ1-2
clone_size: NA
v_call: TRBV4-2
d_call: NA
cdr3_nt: TGTGCCAGCAGCCAAGATGACGCGGGGGAGGGTGGCTACACCTTC
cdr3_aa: CASSQDDAGEGGYTF

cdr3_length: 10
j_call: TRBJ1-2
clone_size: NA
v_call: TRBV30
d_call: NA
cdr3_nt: TGTGCCTGGAGTCCGCCCTACCCCACCTTC
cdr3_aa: CAWSPPYPTF

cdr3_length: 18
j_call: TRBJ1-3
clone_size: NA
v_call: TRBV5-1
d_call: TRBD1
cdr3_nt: TGCGCCAGCAGCTTAGGGACAGGGTATGAGAGCTCTGGAAACACCATATATTTT
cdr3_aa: CASSLGTGYESSGNTIYF

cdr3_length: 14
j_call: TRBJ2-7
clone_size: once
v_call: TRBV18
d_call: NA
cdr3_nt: TGTGCCAGCTCACCGGCCTCCGCCACCTACGAGCAGTACTTC
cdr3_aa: CASSPASATYEQYF

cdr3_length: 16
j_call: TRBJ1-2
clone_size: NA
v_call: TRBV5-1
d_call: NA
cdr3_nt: TGCGCCAGCAGCTTTGGCCGACAGCGTTCTAACTATGGCTACACCTTC
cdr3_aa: CASSFGRQRSNYGYTF

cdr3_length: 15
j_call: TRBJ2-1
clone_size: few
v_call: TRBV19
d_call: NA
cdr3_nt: TGTGCCAGTAGCTTAGCGGAGAGCTCCTACAATGAGCAGTTCTTC
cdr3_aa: CASSLAESSYNEQFF

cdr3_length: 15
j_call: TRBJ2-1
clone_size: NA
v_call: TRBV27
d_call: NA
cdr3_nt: TGTGCCAGCACCTCTTTTAGCGGTTTGGGAAATGAGCAGTTCTTC
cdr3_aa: CASTSFSGLGNEQFF

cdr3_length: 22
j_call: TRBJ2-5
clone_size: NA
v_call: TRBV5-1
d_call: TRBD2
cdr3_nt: TGCGCCAGCAGCTTGGTTTCGCGGACTAGCGGGGGGGCCGGGAGATTTCAAGAGACCCAGTACTTC
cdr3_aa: CASSLVSRTSGGAGRFQETQYF

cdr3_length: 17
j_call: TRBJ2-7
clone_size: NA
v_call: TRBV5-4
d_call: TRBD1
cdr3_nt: TGTGCCAGCAGCTTGGCCGATTTCGGGACAGGTTCCTACGAGCAGTACTTC
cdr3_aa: CASSLADFGTGSYEQYF

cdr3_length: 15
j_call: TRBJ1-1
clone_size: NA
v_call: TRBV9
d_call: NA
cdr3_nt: TGTGCCAGCAGCCGGGGGGGCAGGGCGTCGGTCGAAGCTTTCTTT
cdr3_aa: CASSRGGRASVEAFF

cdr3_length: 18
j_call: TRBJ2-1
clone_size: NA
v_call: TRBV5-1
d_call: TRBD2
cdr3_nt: TGCGCCAGCAGCTACTTGGGACTAGCGGGAGGTCTCTACAATGAGCAGTTCTTC
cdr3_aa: CASSYLGLAGGLYNEQFF

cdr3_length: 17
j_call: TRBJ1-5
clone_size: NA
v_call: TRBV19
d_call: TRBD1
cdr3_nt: TGTGCCAGTAGTTTCGGGACAGGGGGAGGGAGCAATCAGCCCCAGCATTTT
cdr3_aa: CASSFGTGGGSNQPQHF